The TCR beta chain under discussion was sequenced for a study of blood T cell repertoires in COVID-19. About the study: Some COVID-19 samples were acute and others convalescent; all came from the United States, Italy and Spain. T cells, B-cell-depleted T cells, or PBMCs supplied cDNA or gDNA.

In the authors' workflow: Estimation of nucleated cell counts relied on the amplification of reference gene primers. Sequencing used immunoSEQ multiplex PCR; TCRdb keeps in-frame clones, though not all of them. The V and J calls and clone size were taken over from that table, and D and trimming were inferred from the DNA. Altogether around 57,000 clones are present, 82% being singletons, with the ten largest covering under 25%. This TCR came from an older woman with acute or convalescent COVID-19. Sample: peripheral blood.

CDR3 residues: CASKIDRNQETQYF. DNA for the CDR3: TGTGCCAGCAAAATCGACAGGAATCAAGAGACCCAGTACTTC. This rearrangement joins TRBV2 to TRBJ2-5; TRBD1 is a possible D gene (6 bases). The germline CDR1 and CDR2 sequences are SNHLY and FYNNEI. Trimming removed 7 bases from V and 2 bases from J, with 14 bases in between. CDR3 length: 14 amino acids.